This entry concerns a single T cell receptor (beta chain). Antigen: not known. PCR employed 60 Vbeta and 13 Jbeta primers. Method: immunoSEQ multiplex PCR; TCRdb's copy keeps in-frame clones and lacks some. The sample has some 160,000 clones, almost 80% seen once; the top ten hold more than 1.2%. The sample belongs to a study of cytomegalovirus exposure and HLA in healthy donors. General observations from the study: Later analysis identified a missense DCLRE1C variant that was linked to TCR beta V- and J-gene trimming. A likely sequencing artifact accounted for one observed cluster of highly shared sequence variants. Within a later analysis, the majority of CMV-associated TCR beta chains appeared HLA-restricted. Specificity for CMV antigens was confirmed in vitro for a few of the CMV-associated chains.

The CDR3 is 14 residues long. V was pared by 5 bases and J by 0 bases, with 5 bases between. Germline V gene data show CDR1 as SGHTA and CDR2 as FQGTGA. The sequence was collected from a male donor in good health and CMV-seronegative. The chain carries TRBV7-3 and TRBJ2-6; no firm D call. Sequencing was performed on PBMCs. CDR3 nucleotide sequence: TGTGCCAGCAGCCCCCACTCTGGGGCCAACGTCCTGACTTTC. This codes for CASSPHSGANVLTF.